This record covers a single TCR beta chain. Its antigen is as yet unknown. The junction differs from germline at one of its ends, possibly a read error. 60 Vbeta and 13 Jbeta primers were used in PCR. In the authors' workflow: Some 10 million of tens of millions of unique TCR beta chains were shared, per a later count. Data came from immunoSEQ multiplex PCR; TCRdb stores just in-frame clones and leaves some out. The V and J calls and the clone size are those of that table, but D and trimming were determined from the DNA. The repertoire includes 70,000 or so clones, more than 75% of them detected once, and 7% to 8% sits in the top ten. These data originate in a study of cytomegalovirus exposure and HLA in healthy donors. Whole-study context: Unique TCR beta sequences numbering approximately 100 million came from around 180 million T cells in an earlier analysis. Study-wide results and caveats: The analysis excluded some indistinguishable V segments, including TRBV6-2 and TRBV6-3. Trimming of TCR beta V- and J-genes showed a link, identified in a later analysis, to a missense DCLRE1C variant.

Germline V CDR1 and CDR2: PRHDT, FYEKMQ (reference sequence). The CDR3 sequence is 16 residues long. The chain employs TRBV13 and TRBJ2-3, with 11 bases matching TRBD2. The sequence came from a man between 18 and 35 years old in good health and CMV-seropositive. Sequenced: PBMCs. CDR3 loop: CASTLAGGPGTDTQYF. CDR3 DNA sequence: TGTGCCAGCACCTTAGCGGGGGGGCCAGGCACAGATACGCAGTATTTT.